The 10 T cell receptor beta chains given below trace back to one sample, sequenced in a study of siplizumab effects on memory and regulatory T cells. Only in-frame clones appear in the TCRdb table, and some are missing; sequencing was by immunoSEQ multiplex PCR. The sample holds some 110,000 clones, 93% seen once. Material for sequencing was Tregs sorted from blood. These receptors all stem from a human donor in good health.

The chain carries TRBV5-1 and TRBJ2-1; either TRBD1 or TRBD2 may supply D (5 bases each). Germline CDR1 SGHRS, CDR2 YFSETQ. This CDR3 has 13 amino acids. Deletions cut 0 bases from V and 10 bases from J, with 11 bases between. CDR3 loop: CASSLGGGQEQFF. The CDR3 nucleotides are TGCGCCAGCAGCTTGGGGGGCGGGCAGGAGCAGTTCTTC.

The CDR3 protein is CASSLPRWAGQSIGELFF. In DNA, the CDR3 is TGTGCCAGCAGCTTACCCCGGTGGGCGGGACAGTCTATCGGGGAGCTGTTTTTT. The chain uses TRBV11-2 and TRBJ2-2; D might be TRBD1 (7 bases). CDR1 and CDR2 from the germline V gene are SGHAT and FQNNGV. V dropped 2 bases and J dropped 7 bases, with 23 bases sitting between them. The CDR3 loop spans 18 amino acids.

The chain couples TRBV5-5 to TRBJ2-7; TRBD1 might be the D (5 bases). Germline V gene sequence: CDR1 SGHKS, CDR2 YYEKEE (reference sequence). The ends were cut back, 1 base at V and 2 bases at J, with 10 bases in the middle. The CDR3 runs to 14 residues. The CDR3 loop is CASSLYQGPYEQYF. DNA for the CDR3: TGTGCCAGCAGCTTGTACCAGGGCCCCTACGAGCAGTACTTC. The full variable domain, its missing parts supplied by reference TRBV5-5 and TRBJ2-7, is DAGVTQSPTHLIKTRGQQVTLRCSPISGHKSVSWYQQVLGQGPQFIFQYYEKEERGRGNFPDRFSARQFPNYSSELNVNALLLGDSALYLCASSLYQGPYEQYFGPGTRLTVT.

The chain links TRBV10-3 to TRBJ1-1; D not certain. CDR3 length: 13 residues. V was cut by 3 bases and J by 10 bases, with 15 bases left in between. CDR1 is ENHRY, CDR2 SYGVKD, per germline. The DNA of the CDR3 is TGTGCCATCAGTGATCTTAAGTTCCTCATAGCTTTCTTT. Residues: CAISDLKFLIAFF.

The genes are TRBV29-1 and TRBJ1-1, with D hard to call. Trimming shortened V by 1 base and J by 2 bases, and 8 bases separated the two germline ends. This CDR3 is built from 13 residues. The germline V gene encodes CDR1 SQVTM and CDR2 ANQGSEA. CDR3 amino acids: CSVEVSQNTEAFF. The CDR3 coding sequence is TGCAGCGTTGAAGTAAGTCAAAACACTGAAGCTTTCTTT.

V and J are TRBV10-2 and TRBJ2-2; D not certain. The CDR3 contains 14 residues. The V and J ends lost 8 bases and 1 base respectively, with 11 bases between them. In germline, CDR1 is WSHSY, CDR2 SAAADI. The CDR3 DNA follows: TGCGCCAGCTCCCTTCCCCTGAACACCGGGGAGCTGTTTTTT. Amino acid sequence: CASSLPLNTGELFF.

V usage is TRBV4-2 and J usage is TRBJ2-3; 8 bases align to TRBD2. This CDR3 has 13 amino acids. After removal of 10 bases from V and 1 base from J, the junction contained 4 bases not matched to a gene. Per germline, CDR1 LGHNA and CDR2 YNFKEQ. The DNA of the CDR3 is TGTGCCATCGGGAGGGCGGGCACAGATACGCAGTATTTT. The encoded protein is CAIGRAGTDTQYF.

CDR3 protein: CASSVGTGLNQPQHF. CDR3 in DNA: TGCGCCAGCAGCGTCGGGACAGGATTGAATCAGCCCCAGCATTTT. The rearrangement joins TRBV5-1 to TRBJ1-5; TRBD1 matches at 8 bases. Germline V gene sequence: CDR1 SGHRS, CDR2 YFSETQ. V lost 4 bases and J lost 4; bases outside the gene matches: 7. This CDR3 has 15 amino acids.

V usage is TRBV30 and J usage is TRBJ1-2; 9 bases map to TRBD1. This CDR3 has 15 residues. Germline trimming cut 0 bases from V and 7 bases from J; bases unmatched to any gene: 9. Germline loops: CDR1 GTSNPN, CDR2 SVGIG (reference sequence). The CDR3: CAWSVIGTGKGGYTF. As DNA, the CDR3 is TGTGCCTGGAGTGTTATCGGGACAGGGAAGGGTGGCTACACCTTC.

The J gene is TRBJ2-1, the V gene TRBV7-9, with D perhaps TRBD2 (5 bases). Germline CDR1 SEHNR, CDR2 FQNEAQ (reference sequence). V was pared by 3 bases and J by 3 bases, with 21 bases between. This CDR3 region has 18 residues. CDR3 protein: CASSLGTLVTGVYNEQFF. The DNA of the CDR3 is TGTGCCAGCAGCTTGGGAACCCTAGTTACCGGGGTCTACAATGAGCAGTTCTTC. The variable domain in full, with the rest retrieved from reference TRBV7-9 and TRBJ2-1, is DTGVSQNPRHKITKRGQNVTFRCDPISEHNRLYWYRQTLGQGPEFLTYFQNEAQLEKSRLLSDRFSAERPKGSFSTLEIQRTEQGDSAMYLCASSLGTLVTGVYNEQFFGPGTRLTVL.